This T cell receptor (beta chain) was recorded in a study of Ad26.COV2.S vaccination and SARS-CoV-2 variants. Study at large: Ad26.COV2.S shots went into the muscle once or twice, 56 days apart. Whole-study results and caveats: Assessments of TCR breadth and depth may have underestimated the total T cell responses.

Repertoires were generated with immunoSEQ multiplex PCR, while TCRdb's copy carries only in-frame clones and drops some. Of 200,000 to 250,000 clones detected, more than 75% appear once; the ten largest clones hold about 10%. V was trimmed by 8 bases and J by 2 bases, leaving 16 bases between them. In germline, CDR1 is SNHLY, CDR2 FYNNEI. This CDR3 spans 14 amino acids. This clone showed up just a few times. The antigen is not known. Treatment given: 15 to 20 received Ad26.COV2.S at low or high dose, single or two shots; roughly 5 received placebo; per-sample allocation not given. Samples came from day 63 after the first vaccine or placebo injection. The sample came from a Boston adult aged 18-55 years.

The receptor comes from a person between 18 and 65 years old who received the Ad26.COV2.S COVID-19 vaccine or a placebo. This sequence joins TRBV2 and TRBJ2-7; D is perhaps TRBD2 (6 bases). Specimen: peripheral blood, collected in a trial of Ad26.COV2.S vaccine versus placebo. The CDR3 DNA follows: TGTGCCAGCCCCCCGTTGGCGGGGACCTACGAGCAGTACTTC. This codes for CASPPLAGTYEQYF.